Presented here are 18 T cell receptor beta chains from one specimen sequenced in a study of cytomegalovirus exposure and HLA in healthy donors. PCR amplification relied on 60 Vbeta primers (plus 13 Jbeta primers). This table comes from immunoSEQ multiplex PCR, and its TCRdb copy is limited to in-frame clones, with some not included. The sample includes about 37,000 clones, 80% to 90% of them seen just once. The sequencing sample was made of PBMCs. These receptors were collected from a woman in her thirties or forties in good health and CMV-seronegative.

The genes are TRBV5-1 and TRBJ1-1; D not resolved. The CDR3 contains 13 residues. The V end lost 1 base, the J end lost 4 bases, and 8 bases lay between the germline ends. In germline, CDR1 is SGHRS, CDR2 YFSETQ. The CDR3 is CASSLNTGTEAFF. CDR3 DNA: TGCGCCAGCAGCTTGAATACCGGCACTGAAGCTTTCTTT. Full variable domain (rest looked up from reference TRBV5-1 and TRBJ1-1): KAGVTQTPRYLIKTRGQQVTLSCSPISGHRSVSWYQQTPGQGLQFLFEYFSETQRNKGNFPGRFSGRQFSNSRSEMNVSTLELGDSALYLCASSLNTGTEAFFGQGTRLTVV.

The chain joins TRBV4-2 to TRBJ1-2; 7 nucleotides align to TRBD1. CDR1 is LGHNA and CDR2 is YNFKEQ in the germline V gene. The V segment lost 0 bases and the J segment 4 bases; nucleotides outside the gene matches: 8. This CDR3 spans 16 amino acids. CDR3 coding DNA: TGTGCCAGCAGCCAAGATAGTGCAGGGGGAACCTATGGCTACACCTTC. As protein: CASSQDSAGGTYGYTF.

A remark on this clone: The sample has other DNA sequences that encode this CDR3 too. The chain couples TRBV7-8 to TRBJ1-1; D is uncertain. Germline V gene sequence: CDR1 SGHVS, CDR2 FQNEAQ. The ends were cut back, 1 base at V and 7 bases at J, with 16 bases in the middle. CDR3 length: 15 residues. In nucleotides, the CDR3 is TGTGCCAGCAGCTTAGTGGGAGTGGGGAGCGGTGAAGCTTTCTTT. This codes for CASSLVGVGSGEAFF.

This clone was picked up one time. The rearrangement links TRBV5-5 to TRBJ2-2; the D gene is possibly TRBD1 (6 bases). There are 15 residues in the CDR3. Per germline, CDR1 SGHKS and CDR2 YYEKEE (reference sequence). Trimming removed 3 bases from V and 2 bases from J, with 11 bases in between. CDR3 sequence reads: CASSWGQSNTGELFF. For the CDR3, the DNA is TGTGCCAGCAGCTGGGGACAATCTAACACCGGGGAGCTGTTTTTT.

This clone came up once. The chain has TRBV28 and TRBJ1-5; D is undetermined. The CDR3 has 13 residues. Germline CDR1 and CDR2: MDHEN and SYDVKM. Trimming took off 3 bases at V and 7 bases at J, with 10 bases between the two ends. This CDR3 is CASSFPGGQPQHF. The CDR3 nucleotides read TGTGCCAGCAGTTTCCCAGGCGGGCAGCCCCAGCATTTT.

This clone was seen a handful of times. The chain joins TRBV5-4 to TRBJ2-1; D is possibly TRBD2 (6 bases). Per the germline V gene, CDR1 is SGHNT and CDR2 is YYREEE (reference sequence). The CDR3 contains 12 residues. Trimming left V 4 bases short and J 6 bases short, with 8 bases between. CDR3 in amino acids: CASSQTSNEQFF. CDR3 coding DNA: TGTGCCAGCAGCCAGACTAGCAATGAGCAGTTCTTC. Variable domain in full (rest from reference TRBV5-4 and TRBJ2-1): ETGVTQSPTHLIKTRGQQVTLRCSSQSGHNTVSWYQQALGQGPQFIFQYYREEENGRGNFPPRFSGLQFPNYSSELNVNALELDDSALYLCASSQTSNEQFFGPGTRLTVL.

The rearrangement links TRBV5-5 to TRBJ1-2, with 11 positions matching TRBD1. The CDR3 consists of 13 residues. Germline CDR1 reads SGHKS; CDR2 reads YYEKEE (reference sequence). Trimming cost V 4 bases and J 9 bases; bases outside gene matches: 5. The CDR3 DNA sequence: TGTGCCAGCAGCCCGGGGACAGGGGGACGCTACACCTTC. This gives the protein CASSPGTGGRYTF.

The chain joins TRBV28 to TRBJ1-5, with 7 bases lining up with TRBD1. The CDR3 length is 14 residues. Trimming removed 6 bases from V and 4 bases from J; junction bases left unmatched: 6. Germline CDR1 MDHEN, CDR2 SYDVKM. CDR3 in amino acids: CASRTGTANQPQHF. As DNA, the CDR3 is TGTGCCAGCAGGACCGGGACAGCTAATCAGCCCCAGCATTTT.

The CDR3 nucleotides are TGTGCCAGCAGCTCTCCAACTTCTAGCGGGGGGAAAGATACGCAGTATTTT. This sequence encodes CASSSPTSSGGKDTQYF. The chain couples TRBV5-5 to TRBJ2-3; TRBD2 agrees at 11 bases. The V gene's germline CDR1 is SGHKS and CDR2 YYEKEE (reference sequence). V lost 3 bases, J lost 5 bases, and 11 bases stayed unmatched. The CDR3 is 17 amino acids.

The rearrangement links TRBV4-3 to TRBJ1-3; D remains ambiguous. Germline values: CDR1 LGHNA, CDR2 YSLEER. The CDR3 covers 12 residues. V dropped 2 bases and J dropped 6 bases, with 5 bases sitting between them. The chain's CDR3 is CASSQRENTIYF. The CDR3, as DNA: TGCGCCAGCAGCCAACGGGAAAACACCATATATTTT.

CDR3 amino acids: CASSGQGTYGYTF. CDR3 in DNA: TGTGCCAGCAGTGGACAGGGGACCTATGGCTACACCTTC. V is TRBV2 and J is TRBJ1-2; 8 nucleotides align to TRBD1. Germline V gives CDR1 SNHLY, CDR2 FYNNEI. This CDR3 has 13 residues. Losses at the gene ends were 4 bases for V and 4 bases for J; bases not matched to a gene: 2. The variable domain in full, with the rest retrieved from reference TRBV2 and TRBJ1-2, is EPEVTQTPSHQVTQMGQEVILRCVPISNHLYFYWYRQILGQKVEFLVSFYNNEISEKSEIFDDQFSVERPDGSNFTLKIRSTKLEDSAMYFCASSGQGTYGYTFGSGTRLTVV.

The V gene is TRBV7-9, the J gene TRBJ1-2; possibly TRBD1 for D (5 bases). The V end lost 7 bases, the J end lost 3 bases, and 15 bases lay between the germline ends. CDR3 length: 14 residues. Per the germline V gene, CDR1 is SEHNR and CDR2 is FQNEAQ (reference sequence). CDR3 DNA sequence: TGTGCCAGCACCCATAGCAGGGAATACTATGGCTACACCTTC. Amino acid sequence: CASTHSREYYGYTF.

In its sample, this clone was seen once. DNA for the CDR3: TGTGCCAGCAGTGACCCCAGGGGTTTGAGGACAGATACGCAGTATTTT. This translates into CASSDPRGLRTDTQYF. This chain joins TRBV6-1 and TRBJ2-3; maybe TRBD1 (6 bases). CDR1 is MNHNS and CDR2 is SASEGT in the germline V gene. The CDR3 covers 16 residues. Trimming took off 3 bases at V and 3 bases at J, with 16 bases between the two ends.

The CDR3 spells CASAGGQNQPQHF. The CDR3 DNA is TGTGCCAGTGCGGGGGGACAGAATCAGCCCCAGCATTTT. The V and J genes are TRBV6-6 and TRBJ1-5; TRBD1 matches 7 bases. The germline gives CDR1 MNHNY, CDR2 SVGAGI (reference sequence). Trimming removed 9 bases from V and 4 bases from J; junction bases left unmatched: 6. CDR3 length: 13 residues.

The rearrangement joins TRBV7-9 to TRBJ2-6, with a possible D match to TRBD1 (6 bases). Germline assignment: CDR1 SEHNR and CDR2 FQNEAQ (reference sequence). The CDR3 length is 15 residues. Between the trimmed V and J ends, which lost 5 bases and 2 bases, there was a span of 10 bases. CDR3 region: CASSRRQAGANVLTF. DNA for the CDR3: TGTGCCAGCAGCCGTCGACAGGCTGGGGCCAACGTCCTGACTTTC.

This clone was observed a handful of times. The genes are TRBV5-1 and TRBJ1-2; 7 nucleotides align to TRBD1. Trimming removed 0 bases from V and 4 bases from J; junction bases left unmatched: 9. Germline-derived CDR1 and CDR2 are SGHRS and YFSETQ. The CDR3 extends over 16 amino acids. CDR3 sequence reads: CASSLDPTGIPYGYTF. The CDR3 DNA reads TGCGCCAGCAGCTTGGATCCGACAGGGATACCCTATGGCTACACCTTC.

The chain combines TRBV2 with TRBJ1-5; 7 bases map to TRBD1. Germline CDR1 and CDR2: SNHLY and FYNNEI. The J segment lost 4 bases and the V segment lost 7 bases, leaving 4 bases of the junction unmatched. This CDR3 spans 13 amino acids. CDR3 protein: CASMGQYNQPQHF. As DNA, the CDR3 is TGTGCCAGCATGGGACAGTATAATCAGCCCCAGCATTTT. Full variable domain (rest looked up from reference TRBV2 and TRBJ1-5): EPEVTQTPSHQVTQMGQEVILRCVPISNHLYFYWYRQILGQKVEFLVSFYNNEISEKSEIFDDQFSVERPDGSNFTLKIRSTKLEDSAMYFCASMGQYNQPQHFGDGTRLSIL.

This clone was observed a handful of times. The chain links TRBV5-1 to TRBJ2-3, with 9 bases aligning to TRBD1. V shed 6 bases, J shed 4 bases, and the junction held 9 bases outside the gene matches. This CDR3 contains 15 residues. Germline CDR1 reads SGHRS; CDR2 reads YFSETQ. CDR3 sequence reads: CASIGTGNVADTQYF. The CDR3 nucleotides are TGCGCCAGCATCGGGACAGGGAACGTAGCAGATACGCAGTATTTT. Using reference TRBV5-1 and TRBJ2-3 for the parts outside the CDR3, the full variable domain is KAGVTQTPRYLIKTRGQQVTLSCSPISGHRSVSWYQQTPGQGLQFLFEYFSETQRNKGNFPGRFSGRQFSNSRSEMNVSTLELGDSALYLCASIGTGNVADTQYFGPGTRLTVL.